Following are 8 T cell receptor beta chains from one sample sequenced in a study of blood T cell repertoires in COVID-19. The table came from immunoSEQ multiplex PCR; TCRdb's copy has only in-frame clones and leaves some out. The table lists over 250,000 clones, around 90% of them singletons, with about 9.4% in the top ten. What was sequenced was peripheral blood. The receptor set was obtained from a woman aged 70-85 years with COVID-19, enrolled during active disease.

V is TRBV5-6 and J is TRBJ2-1; TRBD2 aligns across 11 bases. V was pared by 1 base and J by 4 bases, with 1 base of the junction left unmatched. CDR3 size: 15 residues. CDR1 and CDR2 (germline): SGHDT, YYEEEE. CDR3 in amino acids: CASSLTSGRYNEQFF. In DNA form, the CDR3 reads TGTGCCAGCAGCTTGACTAGCGGGAGATACAATGAGCAGTTCTTC.

The rearrangement links TRBV7-8 to TRBJ1-1, with 10 positions matching TRBD1. Unmatched junction bases numbered 4, after V lost 3 bases and J lost 6 bases. The germline gives CDR1 SGHVS, CDR2 FQNEAQ. This CDR3 spans 14 amino acids. The CDR3 DNA reads TGTGCCAGCAGCTTCCAGGACAGGGGGGCTGAAGCTTTCTTT. Its protein product is CASSFQDRGAEAFF.

J is TRBJ1-1 and V is TRBV2; D is unclear. The CDR3 is 14 amino acids. In germline, CDR1 is SNHLY, CDR2 FYNNEI. V dropped 5 bases and J dropped 3 bases, with 13 bases sitting between them. The CDR3 protein is CASSSTWLDTEAFF. CDR3 coding DNA: TGTGCCAGCAGTTCAACCTGGCTCGACACTGAAGCTTTCTTT.

This clone was picked up a small number of times. The chain combines TRBV7-6 with TRBJ1-4, with 8 nucleotides matching TRBD1. Germline V gene data show CDR1 as SGHVS and CDR2 as FNYEAQ. With V trimmed by 4 bases and J by 8 bases, 12 bases remained unmatched. The CDR3 spans 16 residues. CDR3: CASSSDRGPVREKLFF. CDR3 in DNA: TGTGCCAGCAGCTCCGACAGGGGCCCCGTTAGAGAAAAACTGTTTTTT.

This clone came up once. The rearrangement uses TRBV5-1 and TRBJ2-1; D gene ambiguous. CDR1 is SGHRS and CDR2 is YFSETQ in the germline V gene. V was shortened by 4 bases and J by 10 bases, with 15 bases between the two germline ends. CDR3 length: 13 residues. The CDR3 here is CASSQLSTLEQFF. CDR3 sequence (DNA): TGCGCCAGCAGCCAATTAAGTACTTTGGAGCAGTTCTTC. The variable domain in full, with the rest retrieved from reference TRBV5-1 and TRBJ2-1, is KAGVTQTPRYLIKTRGQQVTLSCSPISGHRSVSWYQQTPGQGLQFLFEYFSETQRNKGNFPGRFSGRQFSNSRSEMNVSTLELGDSALYLCASSQLSTLEQFFGPGTRLTVL.

Here the CDR3 DNA reads TGTGCCAGCAGTCCCCACAGGGGTGGCTACACCTTC. This translates into CASSPHRGGYTF. The chain has TRBV27 and TRBJ1-2; 7 bases are shared with TRBD1. In germline, CDR1 is MNHEY, CDR2 SMNVEV (reference sequence). This CDR3 is 12 amino acids long. The V gene end was trimmed by 5 bases and the J gene end by 7 bases; junction bases not matched to a gene: 4.

The rearrangement uses TRBV10-2 and TRBJ2-7; 10 nucleotides agree with TRBD1. V trimming: 7 bases; J trimming: 3 bases; junction bases outside the gene matches: 3. Per germline, CDR1 WSHSY and CDR2 SAAADI. There are 13 residues in the CDR3. The CDR3 sequence: CASMRDRGYEQYF. DNA for the CDR3: TGCGCCAGCATGAGGGACAGGGGCTACGAGCAGTACTTC.

Only a few counts were recorded for this clone. CDR3 nucleotide sequence: TGTGCTAGTGGGACAGGGACCCGCAATCAGCCCCAGCATTTT. It translates to CASGTGTRNQPQHF. This rearrangement joins TRBV12-5 to TRBJ1-5, with 7 nucleotides matching TRBD1. Germline V gives CDR1 LGHNT, CDR2 FRNRAP. V lost 6 bases and J lost 2; bases outside the gene matches: 4. CDR3 length: 14 residues.